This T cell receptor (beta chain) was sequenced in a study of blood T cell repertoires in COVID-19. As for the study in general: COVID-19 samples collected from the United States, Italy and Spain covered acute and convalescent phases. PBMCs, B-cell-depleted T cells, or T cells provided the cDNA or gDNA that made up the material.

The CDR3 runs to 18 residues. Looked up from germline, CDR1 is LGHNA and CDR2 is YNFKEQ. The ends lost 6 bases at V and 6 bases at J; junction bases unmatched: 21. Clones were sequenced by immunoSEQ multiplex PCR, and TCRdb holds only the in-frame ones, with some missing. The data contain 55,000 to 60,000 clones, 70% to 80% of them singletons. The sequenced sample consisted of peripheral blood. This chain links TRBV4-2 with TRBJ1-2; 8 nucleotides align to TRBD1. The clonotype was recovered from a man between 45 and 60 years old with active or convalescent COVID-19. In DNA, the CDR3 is TGTGCCAGCAGTCCAAGAGGGGCAGGGGGCGCCGTAAGAAATGGCTACACCTTC. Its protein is CASSPRGAGGAVRNGYTF.